These T cell receptor beta chains were read from a single sample in a study of siplizumab effects on memory and regulatory T cells. Measured with immunoSEQ multiplex PCR; TCRdb has only the in-frame clones, and not every one. The sample contains just over 60,000 clones, 70% to 85% of which appear only once. The material sequenced was memory CD4+ T cells sorted from blood. These receptors came from a human donor in good health. The CDR3 runs from the conserved cysteine through the conserved F or W. D genes are given only for firm matches. Only part of the rows carry a size: once, few, many, or a class if the clone is expanded.

clone size: -
D gene: -
J gene: TRBJ2-2
V gene: TRBV2
CDR3 DNA: TGTGCCAGCAGCCGGGGGCTGGGGAACACCGGGGAGCTGTTTTTT
CDR3 protein: CASSRGLGNTGELFF

clone size: -
D gene: -
J gene: TRBJ1-2
V gene: TRBV2
CDR3 DNA: TGTGCCAGCAGTGGAGTCCAGGGGACCTATGGCTACACCTTC
CDR3 protein: CASSGVQGTYGYTF

clone size: few
D gene: -
J gene: TRBJ1-5
V gene: TRBV4-1
CDR3 DNA: TGCGCCAGCAGCAACCCCGGGGGGTTAGACCAGCCCCAGCATTTT
CDR3 protein: CASSNPGGLDQPQHF

clone size: -
D gene: TRBD2
J gene: TRBJ2-2
V gene: TRBV11-3
CDR3 DNA: TGTGCCAGCAGCTTAGCGGGGGGGAACACCGGGGAGCTGTTTTTT
CDR3 protein: CASSLAGGNTGELFF

clone size: once
D gene: -
J gene: TRBJ1-1
V gene: TRBV23-1
CDR3 DNA: TGCGCCAGCACTTCACCCCGACCGAACACTGAAGCTTTCTTT
CDR3 protein: CASTSPRPNTEAFF

clone size: -
D gene: TRBD1
J gene: TRBJ2-7
V gene: TRBV5-1
CDR3 DNA: TGCGCCAGCAGCTTAGACAGGGGAGACAACGAGCAGTACTTC
CDR3 protein: CASSLDRGDNEQYF

clone size: few
D gene: -
J gene: TRBJ1-1
V gene: TRBV29-1
CDR3 DNA: TGCAGCGTTGGTGTGGGGGGGACTGAAGCTTTCTTT
CDR3 protein: CSVGVGGTEAFF

clone size: -
D gene: TRBD2
J gene: TRBJ2-3
V gene: TRBV5-1
CDR3 DNA: TGCGCCAGCGCCCGACTAGCGGGGGCTACCACAGATACGCAGTATTTT
CDR3 protein: CASARLAGATTDTQYF

clone size: -
D gene: -
J gene: TRBJ1-1
V gene: TRBV7-9
CDR3 DNA: TGTGCCAGCAGCTTAACATTTGGGGACACTGAAGCTTTCTTT
CDR3 protein: CASSLTFGDTEAFF

clone size: -
D gene: -
J gene: TRBJ1-4
V gene: TRBV7-2
CDR3 DNA: TGTGCCAGCAGCTCAGCGACCGGGGGGTGGACTAATGAAAAACTGTTTTTT
CDR3 protein: CASSSATGGWTNEKLFF

clone size: -
D gene: -
J gene: TRBJ1-2
V gene: TRBV5-1
CDR3 DNA: TGCGCCAGCAGCGCCCTCATGACAGCTAACTATGGCTACACCTTC
CDR3 protein: CASSALMTANYGYTF

clone size: many
D gene: TRBD1
J gene: TRBJ1-2
V gene: TRBV5-4
CDR3 DNA: TGTGCCAGCACCGGCAGGGGGCAAAACTATGGCTACACCTTC
CDR3 protein: CASTGRGQNYGYTF

clone size: -
D gene: -
J gene: TRBJ2-5
V gene: TRBV2
CDR3 DNA: TGTGCCAGCAGTGAAGAAGAGACCCAGTACTTC
CDR3 protein: CASSEEETQYF

clone size: -
D gene: -
J gene: TRBJ1-2
V gene: TRBV5-1
CDR3 DNA: TGCGCCAGTGGACAGTCTTACTATGGCTACACCTTC
CDR3 protein: CASGQSYYGYTF

clone size: -
D gene: -
J gene: TRBJ2-5
V gene: TRBV28
CDR3 DNA: TGTGCCATCCATAGGGCGGGTATCGAGGAGCAGTACTTC
CDR3 protein: CAIHRAGIEEQYF

clone size: -
D gene: TRBD2
J gene: TRBJ2-7
V gene: TRBV10-3
CDR3 DNA: TGTGCCGTAAAACGGGAGGCGGACTACGAGCAGTACTTC
CDR3 protein: CAVKREADYEQYF

clone size: once
D gene: -
J gene: TRBJ1-3
V gene: TRBV6-1
CDR3 DNA: TGTGCCAGCAGTGCCTCTGGTAGCTCTGGAAACACCATATATTTT
CDR3 protein: CASSASGSSGNTIYF

clone size: -
D gene: -
J gene: TRBJ1-6
V gene: TRBV23-1
CDR3 DNA: TGCGCCAACAAACGGGCGGGGGTAGGTAATTCACCCCTCCACTTT
CDR3 protein: CANKRAGVGNSPLHF

clone size: -
D gene: -
J gene: TRBJ1-3
V gene: TRBV15
CDR3 DNA: TGTGCCACCAGCAGCCCGCATGGGTTAGGTGGAAACACCATATATTTT
CDR3 protein: CATSSPHGLGGNTIYF

clone size: -
D gene: -
J gene: TRBJ1-1
V gene: TRBV18
CDR3 DNA: TGTGCCAGCTCTCCGGGGGCCATGAACACTGAAGCTTTCTTT
CDR3 protein: CASSPGAMNTEAFF

clone size: -
D gene: TRBD2
J gene: TRBJ2-5
V gene: TRBV5-1
CDR3 DNA: TGCGCCAGCTCACTAGCGGGGGGGAGAGAGACCCAGTACTTC
CDR3 protein: CASSLAGGRETQYF

clone size: -
D gene: -
J gene: TRBJ2-7
V gene: TRBV29-1
CDR3 DNA: TGCAGCGCCCAGATAGTCTCCTACGAGCAGTACTTC
CDR3 protein: CSAQIVSYEQYF